This T cell receptor (beta chain) was recovered during a study of post-analysis software for immune sequencing data (dated by TCRdb to about 2015). For the study in its entirety: Relapsing-remitting, secondary progressive and progressive-relapsing multiple sclerosis were recorded as disease courses, and subtype annotation was lacking for some patients. Patient repertoires were compared against 10 to 12 previously published healthy control repertoires from donors aged roughly 6 to 26 years. A subset of samples was prepared in parallel using single-end sample barcoding, then pooled and co-amplified after Illumina adapter ligation. Broader findings and caveats from the paper: Normalized Chao1 diversity was significantly lower in multiple sclerosis patients than controls, suggesting substantial peripheral T-cell clonal expansion. The control group was slightly older than the multiple sclerosis patient group. About five TRBV segments, including TRBV5-6, TRBV5-1 and TRBV20-1, were significantly more frequent in patients than controls. Direct clustering with F measure showed strong co-clustering of samples prepared in the same batch, prompting a batch-effect correction.

This clonotype has more than one count but fewer than ten. Its specific antigen is unknown. No base quality values were provided; no much bigger clone lies one nucleotide off. CDR3 length: 17 amino acids, cysteine to phenylalanine. Only the CDR3 DNA is retained, 51 bases long and in frame from the first base. The germline V gene (reference sequence) sets CDR1 to DFQATT and CDR2 to SNEGSKA. Unmatched junction bases come to 18, with V trimmed by 8 bases and J by 4 bases. TCR beta repertoires were profiled from peripheral blood of 10 to 15 young patients with multiple sclerosis to demonstrate the VDJtools post-analysis software. Multiple sclerosis patients were children and adolescents aged roughly 6 to 15 years. The library was obtained by PCR. The sequencing machine was an Illumina HiSeq 2500. To reduce PCR and sequencing biases, unique molecular identifiers were incorporated into the TCR beta cDNA libraries. Every 1 to 10 million input T cells yielded 500,000 or so cDNA molecules, meaning each molecule approximated one T cell. The patient libraries were prepared and sequenced with the same protocol used for the earlier healthy control dataset. Samples belonging to the same batch were prepared together, multiplexed and sequenced on a shared HiSeq lane. The paper's processing steps were these. MIGEC was used to process the raw barcoded reads, and molecular identifier groups with only a single read were discarded before consensus assembly and CDR3 extraction. Clonotype tables were post-analysed with VDJtools, normalizing diversity by down-sampling all datasets to the smallest sample size. Repertoire overlap clustering matched CDR3 amino acid but not nucleotide sequences to correct batch-related cross-sample contamination. The raw public reads went through TCRdb reprocessing: fastp at Q25, MiXCR clone calling, in-frame beta chains kept. A single entry per CDR3 protein holds the most common genes and DNA from its merged rows. The V and J calls, along with clone size, are taken from TCRdb and not from the paper's own processing. The sample contains about 800,000 distinct CDR3 sequences, 25% to 30% of them found a single time. The ten largest make up roughly 0.57% of the sample.

The clonotype originates from a girl aged 10 to 17 with multiple sclerosis. The chain uses TRBV20-1 and TRBJ2-3, with 10 bases matching TRBD2. Sample: blood. The nucleotide sequence reads as follows: TGCAGTCTTAATCCGGGACTAGCGCCTGGGGGGGCAGATACGCAGTATTTT. It specifies CSLNPGLAPGGADTQYF.